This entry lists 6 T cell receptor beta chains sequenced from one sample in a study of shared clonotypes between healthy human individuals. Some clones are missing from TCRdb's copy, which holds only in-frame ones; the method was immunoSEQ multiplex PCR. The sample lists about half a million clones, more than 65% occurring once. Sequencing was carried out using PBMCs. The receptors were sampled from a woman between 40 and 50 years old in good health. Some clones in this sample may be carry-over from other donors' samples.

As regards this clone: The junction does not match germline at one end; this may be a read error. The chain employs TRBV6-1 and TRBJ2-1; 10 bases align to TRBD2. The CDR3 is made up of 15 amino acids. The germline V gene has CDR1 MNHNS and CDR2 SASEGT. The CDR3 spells CACSERTSGINEQFF. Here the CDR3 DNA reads TGTGCCTGCAGTGAACGTACTAGCGGGATCAATGAGCAGTTCTTC.

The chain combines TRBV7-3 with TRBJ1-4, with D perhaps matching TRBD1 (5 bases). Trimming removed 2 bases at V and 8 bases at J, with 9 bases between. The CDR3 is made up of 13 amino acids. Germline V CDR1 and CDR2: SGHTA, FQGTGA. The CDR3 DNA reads TGTGCCAGCAGCTTAGTTCGGGGGGAAAAACTGTTTTTT. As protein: CASSLVRGEKLFF.

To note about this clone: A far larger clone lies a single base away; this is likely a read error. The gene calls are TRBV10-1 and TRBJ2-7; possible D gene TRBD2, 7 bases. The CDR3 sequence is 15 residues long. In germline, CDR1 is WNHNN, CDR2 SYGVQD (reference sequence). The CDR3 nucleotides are TGCGCCAGCAGTGAGTCGGGCGGGGGCTTCGGTGAGCAGCACTTC. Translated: CASSESGGGFGEQHF.

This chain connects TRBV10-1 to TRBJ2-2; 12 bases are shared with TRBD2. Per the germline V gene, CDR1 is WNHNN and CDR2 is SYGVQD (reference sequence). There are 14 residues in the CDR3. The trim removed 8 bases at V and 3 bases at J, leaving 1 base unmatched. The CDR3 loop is CASRLAGDTGELFF. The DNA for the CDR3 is TGCGCCAGCCGACTAGCGGGAGACACCGGGGAGCTGTTTTTT.

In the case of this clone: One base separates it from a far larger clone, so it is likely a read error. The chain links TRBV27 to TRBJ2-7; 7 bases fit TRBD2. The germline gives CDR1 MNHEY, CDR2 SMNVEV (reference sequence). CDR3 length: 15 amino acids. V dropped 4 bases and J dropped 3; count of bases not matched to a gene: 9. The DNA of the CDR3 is TGTGCCAGCAGTTCCAAAGTGACTAGCAACTACGAGCAGTACTTC. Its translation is CASSSKVTSNYEQYF.

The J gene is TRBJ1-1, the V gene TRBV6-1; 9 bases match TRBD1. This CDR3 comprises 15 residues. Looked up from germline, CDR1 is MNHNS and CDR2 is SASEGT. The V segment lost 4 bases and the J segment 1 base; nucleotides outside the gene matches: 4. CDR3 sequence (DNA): TGTGCCAGCAGTGTTAAGACAGGGGGGAACACTGAAGCTTTCTTT. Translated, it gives CASSVKTGGNTEAFF.